This note documents a single TCR beta chain sequence. V was cut by 7 bases and J by 7 bases, with 17 bases left in between. The CDR3 loop spans 15 amino acids. The data were obtained in a study of patients and donors after allogeneic stem cell transplantation. TCRdb re-called the RT-PCR reads with MiXCR, one entry per CDR3 protein. The sample lists tens of thousands of distinct CDR3 sequences; 48% were seen once. This chain joins TRBV12-3 or TRBV12-4 and TRBJ1-6; D is unresolved. The source of this sequence is a human donor who was either an allogeneic HSCT recipient or a stem cell or donor lymphocyte infusion donor (not recorded which). It is not recorded whose cells these are; they may come from a transplant donor. Sample: blood, either unsorted or a sorted T cell fraction (not recorded which). CDR3 DNA sequence: TGTGCCAGCACCCCCGAAGACTTTCTCAATTCACCCCTCCACTTT. Translating it yields CASTPEDFLNSPLHF.